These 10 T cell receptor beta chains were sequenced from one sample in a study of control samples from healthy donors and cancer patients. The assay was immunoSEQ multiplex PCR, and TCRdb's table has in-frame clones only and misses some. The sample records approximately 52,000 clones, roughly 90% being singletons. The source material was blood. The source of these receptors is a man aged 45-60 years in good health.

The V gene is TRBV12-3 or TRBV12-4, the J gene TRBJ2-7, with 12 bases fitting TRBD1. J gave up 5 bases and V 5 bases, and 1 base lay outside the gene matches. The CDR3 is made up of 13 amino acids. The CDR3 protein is CASSRDRGHEQYF. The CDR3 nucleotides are TGTGCCAGCAGTCGGGACAGGGGGCACGAGCAGTACTTC.

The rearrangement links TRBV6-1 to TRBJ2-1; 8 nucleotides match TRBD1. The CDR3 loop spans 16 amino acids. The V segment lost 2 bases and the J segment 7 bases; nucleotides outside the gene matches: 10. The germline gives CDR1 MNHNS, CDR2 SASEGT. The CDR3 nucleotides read TGTGCCAGCAGTGAAATGACAGGGGCTTTGTGGAATGAGCAGTTCTTC. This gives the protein CASSEMTGALWNEQFF.

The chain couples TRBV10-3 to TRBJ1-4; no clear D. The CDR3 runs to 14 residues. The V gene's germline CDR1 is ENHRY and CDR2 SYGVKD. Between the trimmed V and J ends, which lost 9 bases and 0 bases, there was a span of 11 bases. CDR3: CAIKDGATNEKLFF. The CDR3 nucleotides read TGTGCCATTAAGGACGGTGCAACTAATGAAAAACTGTTTTTT.

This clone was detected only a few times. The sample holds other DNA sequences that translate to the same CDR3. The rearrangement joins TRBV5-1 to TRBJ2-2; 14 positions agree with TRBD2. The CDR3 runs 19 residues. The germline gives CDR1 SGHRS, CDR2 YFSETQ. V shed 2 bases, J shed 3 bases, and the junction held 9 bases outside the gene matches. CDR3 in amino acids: CASSLPGTSGRIDTGELFF. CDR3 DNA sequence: TGCGCCAGCAGCTTACCCGGGACTAGCGGGAGAATTGACACCGGGGAGCTGTTTTTT.

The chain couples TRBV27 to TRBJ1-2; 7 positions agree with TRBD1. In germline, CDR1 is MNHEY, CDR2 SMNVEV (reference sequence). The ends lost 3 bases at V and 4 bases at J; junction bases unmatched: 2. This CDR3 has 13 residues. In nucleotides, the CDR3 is TGTGCCAGCAGTTTTTCAGGGGGCTATGGCTACACCTTC. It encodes CASSFSGGYGYTF.

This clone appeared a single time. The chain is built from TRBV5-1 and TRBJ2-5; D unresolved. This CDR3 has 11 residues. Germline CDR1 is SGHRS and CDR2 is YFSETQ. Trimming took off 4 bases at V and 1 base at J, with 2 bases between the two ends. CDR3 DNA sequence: TGCGCCAGCAGCGCCCAAGAGACCCAGTACTTC. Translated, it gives CASSAQETQYF. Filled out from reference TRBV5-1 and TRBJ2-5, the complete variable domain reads KAGVTQTPRYLIKTRGQQVTLSCSPISGHRSVSWYQQTPGQGLQFLFEYFSETQRNKGNFPGRFSGRQFSNSRSEMNVSTLELGDSALYLCASSAQETQYFGPGTRLLVL.

The CDR3 DNA reads TGTGTCAGAAGCTTCCCGGGACAGGGGAACACTGAAGCTTTCTTT. Its protein is CVRSFPGQGNTEAFF. The chain carries TRBV7-5 and TRBJ1-1; no check of the table's D call, TRBD1, against the DNA was made. TRBV7-5 is designated a pseudogene. The CDR3 contains 15 residues.

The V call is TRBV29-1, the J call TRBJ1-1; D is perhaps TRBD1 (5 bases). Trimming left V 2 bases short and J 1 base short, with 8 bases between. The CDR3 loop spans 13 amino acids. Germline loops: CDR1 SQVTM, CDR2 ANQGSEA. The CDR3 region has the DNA TGCAGCGTTGAACGACAGCCGAACACTGAAGCTTTCTTT. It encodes CSVERQPNTEAFF.

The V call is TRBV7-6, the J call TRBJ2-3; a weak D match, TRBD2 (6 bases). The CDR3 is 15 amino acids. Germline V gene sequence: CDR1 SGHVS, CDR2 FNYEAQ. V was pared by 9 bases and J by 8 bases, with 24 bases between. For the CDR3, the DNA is TGTGCCAGTATCGTGGTAGCGGTGTTCCTCGGTACGCAGTATTTT. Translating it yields CASIVVAVFLGTQYF. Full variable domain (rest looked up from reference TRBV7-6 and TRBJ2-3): GAGVSQSPRYKVTKRGQDVALRCDPISGHVSLYWYRQALGQGPEFLTYFNYEAQQDKSGLPNDRFSAERPEGSISTLTIQRTEQRDSAMYRCASIVVAVFLGTQYFGPGTRLTVL.

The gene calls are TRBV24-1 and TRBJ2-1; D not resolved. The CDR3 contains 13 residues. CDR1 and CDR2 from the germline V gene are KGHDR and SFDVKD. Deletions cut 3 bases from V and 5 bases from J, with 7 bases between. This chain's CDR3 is CATSDLTDNEQFF. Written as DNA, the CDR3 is TGTGCCACCAGTGATCTGACTGACAATGAGCAGTTCTTC.